This record covers a single T cell receptor beta chain. Its antigen is as yet unknown. CD8+ and CD4+ T cells taken from blood had their TCR beta sequenced. The authors negatively isolated CD8+ and CD4+ T cells and FACS-enriched TEMRA cells. These data come from a study of CD8 T cells in Susac syndrome. Study-level findings and limits: The authors acknowledged that the study's TCR sequencing and HLA analysis involved relatively few individuals.

The V and J ends lost 4 bases and 9 bases, in that order; junction bases with no gene match: 10. The CDR3 contains 15 residues. CDR1 is SGDLS and CDR2 is YYNGEE in the germline V gene. RNA in amounts of about 0.45 to 1 ug was reverse transcribed with random hexamers. The immunoSEQ assay covered 54 Vbeta and 13 Jbeta segments for CDR3. MiXCR was run by TCRdb on the immunoSEQ multiplex PCR reads, yielding one entry per CDR3 protein. The sample shows some 150,000 distinct CDR3 sequences, nearly 97% of them seen only once. The chain uses TRBV9 and TRBJ1-6, with 7 bases aligning to TRBD1. The receptor was derived from a human donor with multiple sclerosis. Sequenced: CD8+ T cells from PBMCs. CDR3 DNA: TGTGCCAGCAGCCCGGAGGGGGCGCCTACTTCACCCCTCCACTTT. As protein: CASSPEGAPTSPLHF. The variable domain in full, completed from reference TRBV9 and TRBJ1-6, reads DSGVTQTPKHLITATGQRVTLRCSPRSGDLSVYWYQQSLDQGLQFLIQYYNGEERAKGNILERFSAQQFPDLHSELNLSSLELGDSALYFCASSPEGAPTSPLHFGNGTRLTVT.